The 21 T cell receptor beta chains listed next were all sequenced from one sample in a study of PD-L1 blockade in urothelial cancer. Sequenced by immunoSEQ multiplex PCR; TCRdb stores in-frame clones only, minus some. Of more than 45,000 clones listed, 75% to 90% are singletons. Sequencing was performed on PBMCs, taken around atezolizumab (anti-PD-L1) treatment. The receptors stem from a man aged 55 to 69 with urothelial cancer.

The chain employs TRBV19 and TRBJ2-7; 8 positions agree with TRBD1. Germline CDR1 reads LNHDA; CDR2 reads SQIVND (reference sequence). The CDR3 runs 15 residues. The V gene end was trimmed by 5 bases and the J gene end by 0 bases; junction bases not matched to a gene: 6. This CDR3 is CASSAQTGASYEQYF. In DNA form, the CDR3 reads TGTGCCAGTAGTGCCCAGACAGGGGCCTCCTACGAGCAGTACTTC. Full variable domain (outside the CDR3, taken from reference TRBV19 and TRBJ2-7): DGGITQSPKYLFRKEGQNVTLSCEQNLNHDAMYWYRQDPGQGLRLIYYSQIVNDFQKGDIAEGYSVSREKKESFPLTVTSAQKNPTAFYLCASSAQTGASYEQYFGPGTRLTVT.

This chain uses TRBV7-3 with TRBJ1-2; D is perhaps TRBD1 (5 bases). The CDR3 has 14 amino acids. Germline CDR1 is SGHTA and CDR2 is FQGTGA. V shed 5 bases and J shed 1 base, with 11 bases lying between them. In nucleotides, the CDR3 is TGTGCCAGCAGCCGCGACAGCCTTAACTATGGCTACACCTTC. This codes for CASSRDSLNYGYTF.

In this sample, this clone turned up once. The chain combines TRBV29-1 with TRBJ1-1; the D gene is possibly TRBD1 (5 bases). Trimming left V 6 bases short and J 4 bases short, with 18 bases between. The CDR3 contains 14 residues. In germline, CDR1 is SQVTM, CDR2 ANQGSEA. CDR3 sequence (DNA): TGCAGCGTGGGGGGACTGGGGGTGTCCACTGAAGCTTTCTTT. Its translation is CSVGGLGVSTEAFF.

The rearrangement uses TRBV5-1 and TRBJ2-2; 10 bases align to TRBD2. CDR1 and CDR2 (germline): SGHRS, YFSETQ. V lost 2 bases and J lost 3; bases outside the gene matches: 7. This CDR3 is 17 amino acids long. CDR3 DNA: TGCGCCAGCAGCTTTCTAGCGGGGGTTGCGGACACCGGGGAGCTGTTTTTT. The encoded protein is CASSFLAGVADTGELFF.

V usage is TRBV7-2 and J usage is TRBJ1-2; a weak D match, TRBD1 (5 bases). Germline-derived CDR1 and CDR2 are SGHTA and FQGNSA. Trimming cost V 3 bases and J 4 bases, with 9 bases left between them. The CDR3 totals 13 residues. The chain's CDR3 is CASSLGGGYGYTF. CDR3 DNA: TGTGCCAGCAGCTTGGGGGGGGGCTATGGCTACACCTTC.

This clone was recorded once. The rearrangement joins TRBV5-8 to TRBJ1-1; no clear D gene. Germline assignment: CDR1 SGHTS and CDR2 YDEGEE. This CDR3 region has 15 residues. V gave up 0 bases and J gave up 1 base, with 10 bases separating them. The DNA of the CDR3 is TGTGCCAGCAGCTTGGCAAGGTCGGGGAACACTGAAGCTTTCTTT. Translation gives CASSLARSGNTEAFF.

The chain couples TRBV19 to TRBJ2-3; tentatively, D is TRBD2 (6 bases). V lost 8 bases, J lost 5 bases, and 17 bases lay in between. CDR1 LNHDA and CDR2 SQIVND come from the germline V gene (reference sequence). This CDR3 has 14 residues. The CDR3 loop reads CASDLGGRKDTQYF. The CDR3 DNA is TGTGCCAGTGACCTCGGGGGACGGAAAGATACGCAGTATTTT.

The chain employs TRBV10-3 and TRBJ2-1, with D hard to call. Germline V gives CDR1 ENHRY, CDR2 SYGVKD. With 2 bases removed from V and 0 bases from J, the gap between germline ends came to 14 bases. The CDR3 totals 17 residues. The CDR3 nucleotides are TGTGCCATCAGTGAGATCGAGCGCCTTAGCTCCTACAATGAGCAGTTCTTC. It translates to CAISEIERLSSYNEQFF.

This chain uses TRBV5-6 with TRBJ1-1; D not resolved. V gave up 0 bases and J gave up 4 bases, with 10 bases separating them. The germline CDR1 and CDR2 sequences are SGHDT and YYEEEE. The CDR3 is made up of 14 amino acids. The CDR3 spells CASSLGGRSTEAFF. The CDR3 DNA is TGTGCCAGCAGCTTGGGAGGTAGGAGCACTGAAGCTTTCTTT.

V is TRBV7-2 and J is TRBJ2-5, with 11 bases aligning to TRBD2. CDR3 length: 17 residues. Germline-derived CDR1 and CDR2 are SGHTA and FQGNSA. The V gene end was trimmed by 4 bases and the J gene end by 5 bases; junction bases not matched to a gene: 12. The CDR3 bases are TGTGCCAGCAGCTGGGGCCCCCCTAGCGGGGGGATGGAGACCCAGTACTTC. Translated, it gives CASSWGPPSGGMETQYF.

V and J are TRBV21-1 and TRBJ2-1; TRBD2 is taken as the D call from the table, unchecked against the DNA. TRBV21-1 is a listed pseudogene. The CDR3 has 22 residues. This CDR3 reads CASSKWGGATDQTRATYNEQFF. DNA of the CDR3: TGTGCCAGCAGCAAATGGGGCGGCGCGACCGACCAGACTAGAGCTACCTACAATGAGCAGTTCTTC.

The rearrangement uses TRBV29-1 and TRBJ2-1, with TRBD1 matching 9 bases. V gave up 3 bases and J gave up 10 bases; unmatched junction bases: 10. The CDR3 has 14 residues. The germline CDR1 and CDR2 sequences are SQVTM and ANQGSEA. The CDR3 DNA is TGCAGCGTTGATTTTCCACAGGGGGCAGGCGAGCAGTTCTTC. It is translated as CSVDFPQGAGEQFF.

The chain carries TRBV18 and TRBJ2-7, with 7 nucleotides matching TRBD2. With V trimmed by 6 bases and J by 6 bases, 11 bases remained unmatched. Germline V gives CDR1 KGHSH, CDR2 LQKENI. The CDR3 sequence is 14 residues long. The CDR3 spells CASSLGRDTGEQYF. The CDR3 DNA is TGTGCCAGCTCGCTAGGGAGGGATACTGGCGAGCAGTACTTC.

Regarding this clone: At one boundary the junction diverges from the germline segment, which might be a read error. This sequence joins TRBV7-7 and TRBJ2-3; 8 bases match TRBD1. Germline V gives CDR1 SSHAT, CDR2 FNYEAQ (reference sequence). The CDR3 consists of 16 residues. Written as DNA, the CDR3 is TGTGCTAGCAGCTTATGCCCCGACAGGGGTATGGATACGCAGTATTTT. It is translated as CASSLCPDRGMDTQYF.

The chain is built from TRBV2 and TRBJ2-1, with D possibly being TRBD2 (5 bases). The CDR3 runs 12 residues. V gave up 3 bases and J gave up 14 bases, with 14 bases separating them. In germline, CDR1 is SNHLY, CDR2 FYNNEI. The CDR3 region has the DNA TGTGCCAGCAGTGAGAACTACCCGGAGGAGTTCTTC. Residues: CASSENYPEEFF.

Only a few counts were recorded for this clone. DNA for the CDR3: TGTGCCAGCAACCGACTAGCGGGAGGGACCCAGTACTTC. The encoded protein is CASNRLAGGTQYF. V is TRBV2 and J is TRBJ2-5, with 13 positions matching TRBD2. V shed 7 bases and J 7 bases; nucleotides not matched to a gene: 3. Germline lookup yields CDR1 SNHLY and CDR2 FYNNEI. The CDR3 has 13 residues.

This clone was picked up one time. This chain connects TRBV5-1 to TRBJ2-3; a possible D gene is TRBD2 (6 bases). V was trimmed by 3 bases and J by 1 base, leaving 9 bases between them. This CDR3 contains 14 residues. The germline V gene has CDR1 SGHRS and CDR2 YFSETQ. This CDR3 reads CASSWDSRTDTQYF. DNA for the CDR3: TGCGCCAGCAGCTGGGACTCCCGCACAGATACGCAGTATTTT.

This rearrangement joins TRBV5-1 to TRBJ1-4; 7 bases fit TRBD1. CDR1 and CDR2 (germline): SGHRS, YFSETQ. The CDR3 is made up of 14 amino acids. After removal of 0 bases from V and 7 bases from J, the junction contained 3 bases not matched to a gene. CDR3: CASSLVQGGEKLFF. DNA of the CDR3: TGCGCCAGCAGCTTGGTGCAGGGGGGTGAAAAACTGTTTTTT.

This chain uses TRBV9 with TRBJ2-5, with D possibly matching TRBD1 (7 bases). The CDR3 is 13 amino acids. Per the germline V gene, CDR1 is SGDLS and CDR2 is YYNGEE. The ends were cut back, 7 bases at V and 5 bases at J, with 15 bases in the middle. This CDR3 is CASGTGAGETQYF. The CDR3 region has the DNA TGTGCCAGCGGCACAGGGGCGGGGGAGACCCAGTACTTC.

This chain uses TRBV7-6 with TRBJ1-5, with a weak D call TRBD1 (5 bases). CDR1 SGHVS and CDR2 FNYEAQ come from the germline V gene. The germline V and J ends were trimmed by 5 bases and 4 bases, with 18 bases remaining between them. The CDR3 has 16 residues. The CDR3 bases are TGTGCCAGCAGCCCGGGCCCTGGGGCCGGTAATCAGCCCCAGCATTTT. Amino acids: CASSPGPGAGNQPQHF.

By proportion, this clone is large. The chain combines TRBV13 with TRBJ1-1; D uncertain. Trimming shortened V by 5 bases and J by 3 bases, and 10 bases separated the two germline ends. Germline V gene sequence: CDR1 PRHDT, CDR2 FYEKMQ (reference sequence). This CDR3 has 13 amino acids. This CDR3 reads CASSPELHTEAFF. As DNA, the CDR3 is TGTGCCAGCAGCCCCGAACTGCACACTGAAGCTTTCTTT.